The 15 T cell receptor beta chains below were found in one sample sequenced in a study of blood T cell repertoires in COVID-19. Produced via immunoSEQ multiplex PCR; TCRdb's table is partial and in-frame only. This sample has about 250,000 clones, with 75% to 90% found just once. Material for sequencing was PBMCs or T cells enriched from blood (not recorded which). The receptors shown here come from a man aged 35-49 years who had recovered from COVID-19.

This clone was seen only once. The rearrangement links TRBV27 to TRBJ2-7; a weak D match, TRBD2 (5 bases). The CDR3 is 17 amino acids. The ends were cut back, 5 bases at V and 7 bases at J, with 27 bases in the middle. Germline V gene lookup returns CDR1 MNHEY and CDR2 SMNVEV (reference sequence). The CDR3 nucleotides read TGTGCCAGCAGTCGGAACTCTGACGGGGTTTGGTTGGGGGAGCAGTACTTC. The encoded protein is CASSRNSDGVWLGEQYF.

This clone has only one observation. The chain couples TRBV10-2 to TRBJ2-7; TRBD1 might be the D (6 bases). The CDR3 runs 13 residues. V dropped 6 bases and J dropped 3 bases, with 12 bases sitting between them. Germline lookup yields CDR1 WSHSY and CDR2 SAAADI. The CDR3 loop reads CASSFDRSYEQYF. CDR3 DNA: TGCGCCAGCAGCTTCGACAGGAGCTACGAGCAGTACTTC.

V is TRBV27 and J is TRBJ2-3, with D possibly TRBD2 on 6 matching bases. The V and J ends lost 6 bases and 0 bases respectively, with 7 bases between them. Germline-derived CDR1 and CDR2 are MNHEY and SMNVEV (reference sequence). CDR3 length: 13 amino acids. The CDR3 DNA is TGTGCCAGCAGGGAGGGTAGCACAGATACGCAGTATTTT. Its translation is CASREGSTDTQYF.

This chain connects TRBV25-1 to TRBJ1-3; a possible D gene is TRBD1 (6 bases). The ends were cut back, 4 bases at V and 2 bases at J, with 18 bases in the middle. The CDR3 has 17 residues. The germline V gene has CDR1 MGHDK and CDR2 SYGVNS. The CDR3 protein is CASSGNPGQLTGNTIYF. CDR3 nucleotides: TGTGCCAGCAGTGGGAACCCGGGACAACTTACTGGAAACACCATATATTTT. The variable domain in full, with the rest retrieved from reference TRBV25-1 and TRBJ1-3, is EADIYQTPRYLVIGTGKKITLECSQTMGHDKMYWYQQDPGMELHLIHYSYGVNSTEKGDLSSESTVSRIRTEHFPLTLESARPSHTSQYLCASSGNPGQLTGNTIYFGEGSWLTVV.

The rearrangement joins TRBV4-1 to TRBJ2-3; D ambiguous. V lost 1 base and J lost 0, with 5 bases in between. The CDR3 contains 14 residues. Per germline, CDR1 MGHRA and CDR2 YSYEKL. CDR3 amino acids: CASSQVTSTDTQYF. DNA of the CDR3: TGCGCCAGCAGCCAAGTCACAAGCACAGATACGCAGTATTTT.

This chain joins TRBV6-1 and TRBJ2-2; D perhaps matches TRBD2 (7 bases). The CDR3 is 16 residues long. Trimming shortened V by 3 bases and J by 5 bases, and 16 bases separated the two germline ends. CDR1 and CDR2 (germline): MNHNS, SASEGT. Here the CDR3 DNA reads TGTGCCAGCAGTGATGGGGGGGGCGGTTTTACCGGGGAGCTGTTTTTT. As protein: CASSDGGGGFTGELFF.

This clone has only a few counts. The rearrangement joins TRBV9 to TRBJ2-5, with a weak D call TRBD1 (5 bases). Per germline, CDR1 SGDLS and CDR2 YYNGEE. The V gene lost 4 bases and the J gene lost 5 bases, with 18 bases spanning the gap. This CDR3 spans 15 amino acids. CDR3 bases: TGTGCCAGCAGCCCGCAGGACAAAAGGCGCGAGACCCAGTACTTC. Residues: CASSPQDKRRETQYF.

V is TRBV10-3 and J is TRBJ2-2, with TRBD1 as a possible D gene (5 bases). The CDR3 length is 15 residues. V lost 6 bases and J lost 3, with 14 bases in between. CDR1 and CDR2 from the germline V gene are ENHRY and SYGVKD. CDR3 bases: TGTGCCATCAGGTCAGGGAATTGGGACACCGGGGAGCTGTTTTTT. As protein: CAIRSGNWDTGELFF.

Regarding this clone: Other DNA sequences within the sample encode an identical CDR3. The V and J genes are TRBV12-3 or TRBV12-4 and TRBJ1-1; 7 nucleotides match TRBD1. The trim removed 6 bases at V and 3 bases at J, leaving 4 bases unmatched. The CDR3 length is 13 residues. The DNA for the CDR3 is TGTGCCAGCAGCCTGACAGGGTACACTGAAGCTTTCTTT. This encodes CASSLTGYTEAFF.

The chain links TRBV11-2 to TRBJ1-1, with D maybe TRBD1 (6 bases). V was clipped by 5 bases and J by 0 bases, with 10 bases between them. This CDR3 comprises 14 residues. Germline CDR1 SGHAT, CDR2 FQNNGV. The CDR3 protein is CASSQGLMNTEAFF. The CDR3 DNA follows: TGTGCCAGCAGCCAGGGGCTTATGAACACTGAAGCTTTCTTT.

CDR3 nucleotide sequence: TGTGCCAGCTCACCACCAGACAGCCAGGGCGAAAAACTGTTTTTT. Translated: CASSPPDSQGEKLFF. V is TRBV18 and J is TRBJ1-4; weak D call: TRBD1 (5 bases). The V end lost 0 bases, the J end lost 8 bases, and 13 bases lay between the germline ends. The germline gives CDR1 KGHSH, CDR2 LQKENI. The CDR3 totals 15 residues.

This clone was recorded once. The chain joins TRBV7-2 to TRBJ2-5, with TRBD2 matching 7 bases. The junction had 13 bases not matched to a gene; V was cut back by 1 base and J by 5 bases. Germline CDR1 SGHTA, CDR2 FQGNSA. The CDR3 is 17 amino acids. The CDR3 spells CASSLGGGGRIRETQYF. The CDR3 nucleotides are TGTGCCAGCAGCTTAGGGGGCGGGGGTCGGATAAGGGAGACCCAGTACTTC.

The chain uses TRBV15 and TRBJ2-7; weak D call: TRBD2 (6 bases). V was pared by 9 bases and J by 7 bases, with 25 bases between. The germline gives CDR1 LNHNV, CDR2 YYDKDF (reference sequence). The CDR3 is 15 residues long. Here the CDR3 reads CATAAEHAPAGEQYF. The CDR3 bases are TGTGCCACGGCGGCCGAACACGCTCCGGCGGGGGAGCAGTACTTC.

CDR3 in DNA: TGTGCCAGCCGGGGACAGGGGGAGTTGGCCGGGGAGCTGTTTTTT. It is translated as CASRGQGELAGELFF. The chain carries TRBV21-1 and TRBJ2-2; the table's D call, TRBD1, was not checked against the DNA. TRBV21-1 constitutes a pseudogene. This CDR3 contains 15 residues.

Turning to this clone: Other DNA sequences in the same sample also yield this CDR3. The chain has TRBV27 and TRBJ2-2, with D possibly TRBD2 on 6 matching bases. The V end lost 0 bases, the J end lost 4 bases, and 6 bases lay between the germline ends. Germline assignment: CDR1 MNHEY and CDR2 SMNVEV (reference sequence). The CDR3 sequence is 14 residues long. The CDR3 loop is CASSLSGGTGELFF. CDR3 DNA sequence: TGTGCCAGCAGTTTATCGGGGGGCACCGGGGAGCTGTTTTTT.